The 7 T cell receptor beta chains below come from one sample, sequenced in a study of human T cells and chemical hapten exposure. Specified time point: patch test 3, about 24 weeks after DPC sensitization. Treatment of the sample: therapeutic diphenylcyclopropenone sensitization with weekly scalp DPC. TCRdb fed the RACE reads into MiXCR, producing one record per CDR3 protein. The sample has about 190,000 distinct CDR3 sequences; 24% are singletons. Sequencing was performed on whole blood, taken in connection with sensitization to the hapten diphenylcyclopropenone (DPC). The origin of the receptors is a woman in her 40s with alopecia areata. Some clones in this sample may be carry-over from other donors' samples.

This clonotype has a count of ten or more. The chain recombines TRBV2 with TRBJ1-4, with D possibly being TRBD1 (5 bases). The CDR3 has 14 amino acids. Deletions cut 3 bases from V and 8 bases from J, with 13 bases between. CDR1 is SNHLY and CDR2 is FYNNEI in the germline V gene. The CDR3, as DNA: TGTGCCAGCAGTGATCGGCAGGGTCGAGAAAAACTGTTTTTT. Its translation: CASSDRQGREKLFF.

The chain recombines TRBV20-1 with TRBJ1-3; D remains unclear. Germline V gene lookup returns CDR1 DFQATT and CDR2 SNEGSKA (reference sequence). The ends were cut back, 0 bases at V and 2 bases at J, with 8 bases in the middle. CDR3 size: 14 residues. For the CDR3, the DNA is TGCAGTGCTAGAGATAGGAGACCTGGAAACACCATATATTTT. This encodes CSARDRRPGNTIYF.

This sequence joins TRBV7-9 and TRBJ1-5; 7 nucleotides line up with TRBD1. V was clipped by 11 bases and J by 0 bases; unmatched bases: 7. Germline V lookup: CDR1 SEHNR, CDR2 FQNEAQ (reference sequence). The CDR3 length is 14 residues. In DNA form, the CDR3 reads TGTGCCCCCCTGACAGGGTATAGCAATCAGCCCCAGCATTTT. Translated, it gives CAPLTGYSNQPQHF.

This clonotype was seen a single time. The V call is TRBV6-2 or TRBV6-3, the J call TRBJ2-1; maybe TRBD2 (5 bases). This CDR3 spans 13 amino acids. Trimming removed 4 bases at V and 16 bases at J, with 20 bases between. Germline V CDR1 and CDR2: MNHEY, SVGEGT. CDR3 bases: TGTGCCAGCAGTTTTCCTCGTGGATTAGGAGGATTCTTC. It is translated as CASSFPRGLGGFF.

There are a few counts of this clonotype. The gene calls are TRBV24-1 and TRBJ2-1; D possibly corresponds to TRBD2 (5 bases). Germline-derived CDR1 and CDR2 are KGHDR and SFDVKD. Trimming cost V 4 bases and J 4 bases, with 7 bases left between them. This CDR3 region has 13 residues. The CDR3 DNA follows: TGTGCCACCAGTGAATCGGGATACAATGAGCAGTTCTTC. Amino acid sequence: CATSESGYNEQFF.

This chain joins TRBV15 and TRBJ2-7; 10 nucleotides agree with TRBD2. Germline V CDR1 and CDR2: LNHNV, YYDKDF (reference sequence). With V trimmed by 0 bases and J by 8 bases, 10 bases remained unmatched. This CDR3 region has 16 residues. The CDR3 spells CATSRDPLAGDPQQYF. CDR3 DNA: TGTGCCACCAGCAGAGATCCCCTAGCGGGAGATCCCCAGCAGTACTTC.

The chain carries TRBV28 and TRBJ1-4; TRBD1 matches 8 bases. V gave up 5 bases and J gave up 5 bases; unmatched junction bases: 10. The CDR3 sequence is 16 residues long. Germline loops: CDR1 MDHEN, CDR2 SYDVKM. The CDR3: CASSLPRQGWNEKLFF. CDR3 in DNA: TGTGCCAGCAGTCTCCCTCGACAGGGGTGGAATGAAAAACTGTTTTTT.